This T cell receptor (beta chain) was identified in a study of blood T cell repertoires in COVID-19. Study information: Material from acute and convalescent COVID-19 was sourced from the United States, Italy and Spain. T cells, B-cell-depleted T cells, or PBMCs supplied cDNA or gDNA.

The germline V gene has CDR1 GTSNPN and CDR2 SVGIG (reference sequence). The length of the CDR3 is 13 residues. The trim removed 2 bases at V and 4 bases at J, leaving 4 bases unmatched. Original processing methods: Amplified reference gene primers provided the basis for estimating nucleated cell counts. TCRdb keeps only in-frame clones here, not all; method: immunoSEQ multiplex PCR. From that table come the V and J calls and clone size; the DNA was used to work out D and trimming. The sample has 110,000 to 150,000 clones, roughly 82% seen once. Sequenced: peripheral blood. The TCR sequence derives from a man aged 55 to 70 with active or convalescent COVID-19. The chain has TRBV30 and TRBJ1-2; 7 positions match TRBD1. CDR3 amino acids: CAWSQGTAYGYTF. The CDR3 region has the DNA TGTGCCTGGAGTCAAGGGACAGCCTATGGCTACACCTTC. Looking up the rest from reference TRBV30 and TRBJ1-2 gives the full variable domain: SQTIHQWPATLVQPVGSPLSLECTVEGTSNPNLYWYRQAAGRGLQLLFYSVGIGQISSEVPQNLSASRPQDRQFILSSKKLLLSDSGFYLCAWSQGTAYGYTFGSGTRLTVV.